These T cell receptor beta chains were read from a single sample in a study of T cell responses to AZD1222 COVID-19 vaccine. The repertoire was sequenced with immunoSEQ multiplex PCR; TCRdb's copy has only in-frame clones and lacks some. The table has 150,000 to 200,000 clones, just over 90% seen once; the top ten hold around 4.3%. Here the sequenced sample was peripheral blood, taken on day 0 of AZD1222 vaccination. Every receptor here comes from an adult in good health. The CDR3 runs from the conserved cysteine through the conserved F or W. D genes are given only for firm matches. A clone size is listed for some rows: how often the clone was seen (once, few, many), or a class if it is expanded.

v_call: TRBV6-5
j_call: TRBJ1-2
d_call: TRBD1
clone_size: NA
cdr3_aa: CASRGTGRIRGYTF
cdr3_nt: TGTGCCAGCAGGGGGACAGGGAGAATACGTGGCTACACCTTC

v_call: TRBV5-1
j_call: TRBJ2-4
d_call: TRBD2
clone_size: NA
cdr3_aa: CASSLVSGEGIQYF
cdr3_nt: TGCGCCAGCAGCTTAGTTAGCGGGGAGGGCATTCAGTACTTC

v_call: TRBV21-1
j_call: TRBJ2-3
d_call: NA
clone_size: NA
cdr3_aa: CASSKYRLETTDTQYF
cdr3_nt: TGTGCCAGCAGCAAATACAGGCTTGAGACCACAGATACGCAGTATTTT

v_call: TRBV6-1
j_call: TRBJ1-6
d_call: NA
clone_size: NA
cdr3_aa: CASSEGTGIARSPLHF
cdr3_nt: TGTGCCAGCAGTGAAGGAACCGGCATAGCTCGGTCACCCCTCCACTTT

v_call: TRBV5-1
j_call: TRBJ2-7
d_call: TRBD2
clone_size: NA
cdr3_aa: CASSTGTSETYEQYF
cdr3_nt: TGCGCCAGCAGCACGGGGACTAGCGAAACCTACGAGCAGTACTTC

v_call: TRBV6-6
j_call: TRBJ1-1
d_call: NA
clone_size: NA
cdr3_aa: CASSVHTEAFF
cdr3_nt: TGTGCCAGCAGTGTCCACACTGAAGCTTTCTTT

v_call: TRBV5-4
j_call: TRBJ2-3
d_call: NA
clone_size: NA
cdr3_aa: CASSLTGFDTDTQYF
cdr3_nt: TGTGCCAGCAGCTTAACAGGGTTTGACACAGATACGCAGTATTTT

v_call: TRBV6-6
j_call: TRBJ1-1
d_call: NA
clone_size: NA
cdr3_aa: CASSDSGRDTEAFF
cdr3_nt: TGTGCCAGCAGTGACTCGGGGAGGGACACTGAAGCTTTCTTT

v_call: TRBV7-5
j_call: TRBJ1-1
d_call: NA
clone_size: NA
cdr3_aa: CVRSLTGGQGRTEAFF
cdr3_nt: TGTGTCAGAAGCCTCACGGGGGGGCAGGGGAGGACTGAAGCTTTCTTT

v_call: TRBV12-5
j_call: TRBJ2-5
d_call: TRBD2
clone_size: NA
cdr3_aa: CASGLPGRGVYF
cdr3_nt: TGTGCTAGTGGTTTGCCCGGGAGGGGTGTGTACTTC

v_call: TRBV6-6
j_call: TRBJ2-2
d_call: NA
clone_size: NA
cdr3_aa: CASTSPGVEGELFF
cdr3_nt: TGTGCCAGCACCTCCCCAGGGGTTGAAGGGGAGCTGTTTTTT

v_call: TRBV27
j_call: TRBJ2-1
d_call: TRBD1
clone_size: NA
cdr3_aa: CASSLGQGSYNEQFF
cdr3_nt: TGTGCCAGCAGTCTCGGACAGGGCTCCTACAATGAGCAGTTCTTC

v_call: TRBV27
j_call: TRBJ2-1
d_call: NA
clone_size: NA
cdr3_aa: CASSLIGPYNEQFF
cdr3_nt: TGTGCCAGCAGTTTAATCGGGCCGTACAATGAGCAGTTCTTC

v_call: TRBV29-1
j_call: TRBJ1-1
d_call: NA
clone_size: NA
cdr3_aa: CSVPGRGWNTEAFF
cdr3_nt: TGCAGCGTTCCCGGCAGGGGATGGAACACTGAAGCTTTCTTT

v_call: TRBV18
j_call: TRBJ1-1
d_call: TRBD1
clone_size: NA
cdr3_aa: CASSPLDRVRGTEAFF
cdr3_nt: TGTGCCAGCTCACCCTTGGACAGGGTTAGGGGCACTGAAGCTTTCTTT

v_call: TRBV5-1
j_call: TRBJ2-7
d_call: TRBD2
clone_size: once
cdr3_aa: CASSYRAGTNSYEQYF
cdr3_nt: TGCGCCAGCAGCTACCGAGCGGGGACCAACTCCTACGAGCAGTACTTC

v_call: TRBV10-3
j_call: TRBJ2-7
d_call: TRBD2
clone_size: NA
cdr3_aa: CAISEPGAGGPYEQYF
cdr3_nt: TGTGCCATCAGTGAGCCCGGGGCGGGGGGGCCCTACGAGCAGTACTTC

v_call: TRBV3-1/TRBV3-2
j_call: TRBJ2-2
d_call: NA
clone_size: once
cdr3_aa: CASSQVSQPTGELFF
cdr3_nt: TGTGCCAGCAGCCAAGTATCACAGCCCACCGGGGAGCTGTTTTTT

v_call: TRBV27
j_call: TRBJ2-3
d_call: NA
clone_size: NA
cdr3_aa: CASMFLGSTDTQYF
cdr3_nt: TGTGCCAGCATGTTTCTAGGTAGCACAGATACGCAGTATTTT

v_call: TRBV29-1
j_call: TRBJ2-7
d_call: NA
clone_size: NA
cdr3_aa: CSVQAGAYEQYF
cdr3_nt: TGCAGCGTTCAGGCAGGGGCCTACGAGCAGTACTTC

v_call: TRBV18
j_call: TRBJ1-2
d_call: NA
clone_size: NA
cdr3_aa: CASSPFRADNYGYTF
cdr3_nt: TGTGCCAGCTCACCCTTCAGGGCAGATAACTATGGCTACACCTTC

v_call: TRBV5-1
j_call: TRBJ2-3
d_call: TRBD1
clone_size: NA
cdr3_aa: CASSHDQGAPDTQYF
cdr3_nt: TGCGCCAGCAGCCATGACCAGGGGGCCCCAGATACGCAGTATTTT

v_call: TRBV11-2
j_call: TRBJ1-2
d_call: NA
clone_size: once
cdr3_aa: CASTTTGGLIPSTF
cdr3_nt: TGTGCCAGCACCACCACGGGGGGGCTTATCCCCTCCACCTTC

v_call: TRBV2
j_call: TRBJ2-1
d_call: TRBD2
clone_size: NA
cdr3_aa: CASNNRLAITRNYNEQFF
cdr3_nt: TGTGCCAGCAATAATAGACTAGCTATAACCCGAAACTACAATGAGCAGTTCTTC

v_call: TRBV9
j_call: TRBJ2-1
d_call: TRBD2
clone_size: NA
cdr3_aa: CASSVTSGSGVGQFF
cdr3_nt: TGTGCCAGCAGCGTGACTAGCGGGAGCGGTGTTGGGCAGTTCTTC

v_call: TRBV6-5
j_call: TRBJ2-2
d_call: TRBD1
clone_size: NA
cdr3_aa: CASNFDRGSTGELFF
cdr3_nt: TGTGCCAGCAACTTTGACAGGGGTTCCACCGGGGAGCTGTTTTTT

v_call: TRBV5-1
j_call: TRBJ2-3
d_call: NA
clone_size: NA
cdr3_aa: CASSSRDRPSTDTQYF
cdr3_nt: TGCGCCAGCAGCAGCCGGGACCGACCTAGCACAGATACGCAGTATTTT

v_call: TRBV27
j_call: TRBJ1-1
d_call: NA
clone_size: NA
cdr3_aa: CASSPLGGIRNTEAFF
cdr3_nt: TGTGCCAGCAGCCCTTTAGGGGGTATACGGAACACTGAAGCTTTCTTT

v_call: TRBV5-5
j_call: TRBJ2-1
d_call: TRBD2
clone_size: NA
cdr3_aa: CASSLDLAGANEQFF
cdr3_nt: TGTGCCAGCAGCTTGGACCTAGCGGGGGCCAATGAGCAGTTCTTC

v_call: TRBV4-1
j_call: TRBJ2-5
d_call: TRBD1
clone_size: NA
cdr3_aa: CASSQRTGGNQETQYF
cdr3_nt: TGCGCCAGCAGCCAACGGACAGGGGGAAACCAAGAGACCCAGTACTTC

v_call: TRBV19
j_call: TRBJ1-1
d_call: NA
clone_size: once
cdr3_aa: CAVKGNRRAEAFF
cdr3_nt: TGTGCCGTAAAAGGTAACCGTCGGGCTGAAGCTTTCTTT

v_call: TRBV12-5
j_call: TRBJ2-3
d_call: NA
clone_size: NA
cdr3_aa: CASGPNGGLYTDTQYF
cdr3_nt: TGTGCTAGTGGTCCCAACGGGGGGCTGTACACAGATACGCAGTATTTT

v_call: TRBV30
j_call: TRBJ1-3
d_call: TRBD1
clone_size: NA
cdr3_aa: CAWNRGQGNTIYF
cdr3_nt: TGTGCCTGGAACAGGGGGCAAGGAAACACCATATATTTT

v_call: TRBV11-2
j_call: TRBJ2-3
d_call: TRBD2
clone_size: NA
cdr3_aa: CASSLAEAGSTDTQYF
cdr3_nt: TGTGCCAGCAGCTTAGCGGAAGCGGGAAGCACAGATACGCAGTATTTT

v_call: TRBV27
j_call: TRBJ2-3
d_call: TRBD2
clone_size: NA
cdr3_aa: CASSMLAGVGVDTQYF
cdr3_nt: TGTGCCAGCAGTATGCTAGCGGGGGTTGGGGTAGATACGCAGTATTTT